This TCR beta chain was documented in a study of identical twins. Study-wide findings and caveats: One should note that invariant MAIT and iNKT cells could partly confound zero-insertion analyses. When twins shared out-of-frame alpha sequences, those sequences had excess low generation probability.

Regarding this clonotype: Its target is not known.

The CDR3 has 15 residues. The germline V gene has CDR1 MDHEN and CDR2 SYDVKM. V was clipped by 5 bases and J by 3 bases; unmatched bases: 7. TCRdb reanalysed the 5' RACE reads using MiXCR and keeps one entry per CDR3 protein. This sample has 1.5 million to 2 million distinct CDR3 sequences, with under 35% found just once. This TCR derives from a newborn girl in good health. Sequenced material: cord blood. The chain links TRBV28 to TRBJ2-7; 10 positions match TRBD1. CDR3 loop: CASSHGQGGYYEQYF. The CDR3 nucleotides are TGTGCCAGCAGTCACGGACAGGGGGGTTACTACGAGCAGTACTTC.